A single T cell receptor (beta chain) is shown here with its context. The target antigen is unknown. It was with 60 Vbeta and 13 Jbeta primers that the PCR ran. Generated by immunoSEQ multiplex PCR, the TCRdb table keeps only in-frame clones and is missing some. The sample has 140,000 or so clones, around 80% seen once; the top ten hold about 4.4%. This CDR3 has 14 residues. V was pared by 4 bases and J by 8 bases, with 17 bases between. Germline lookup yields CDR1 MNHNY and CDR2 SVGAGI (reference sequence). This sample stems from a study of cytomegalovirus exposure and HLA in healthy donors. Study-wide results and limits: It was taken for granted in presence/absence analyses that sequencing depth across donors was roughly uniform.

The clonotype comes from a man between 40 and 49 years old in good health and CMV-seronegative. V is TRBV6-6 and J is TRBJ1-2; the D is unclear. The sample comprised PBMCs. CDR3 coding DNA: TGTGCCAGCAGTTCCCTAGGTCTTAGCGGGGGCTACACCTTC. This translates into CASSSLGLSGGYTF.